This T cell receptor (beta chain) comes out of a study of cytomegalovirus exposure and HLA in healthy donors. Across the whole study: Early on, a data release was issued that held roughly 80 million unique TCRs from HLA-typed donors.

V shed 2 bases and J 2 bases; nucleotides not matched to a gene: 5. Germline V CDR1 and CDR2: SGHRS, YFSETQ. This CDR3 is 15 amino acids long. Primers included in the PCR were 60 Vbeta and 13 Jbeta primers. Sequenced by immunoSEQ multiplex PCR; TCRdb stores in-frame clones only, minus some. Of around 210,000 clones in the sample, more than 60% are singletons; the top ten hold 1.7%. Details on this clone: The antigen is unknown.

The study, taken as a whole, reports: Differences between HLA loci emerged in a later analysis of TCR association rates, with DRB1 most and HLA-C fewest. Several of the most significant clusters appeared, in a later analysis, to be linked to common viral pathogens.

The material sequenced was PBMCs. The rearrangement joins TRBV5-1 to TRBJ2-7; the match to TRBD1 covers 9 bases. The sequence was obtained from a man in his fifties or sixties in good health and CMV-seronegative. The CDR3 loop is CASSFLTGGPYEQYF. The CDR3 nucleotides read TGCGCCAGCAGCTTCCTGACAGGGGGACCCTACGAGCAGTACTTC.